This T cell receptor (beta chain) came from a study of immune characteristics of hereditary and idiopathic chronic pancreatitis. Background for the entire study: The study examined local immune cells and TCRbeta repertoires in the pancreas in hereditary and idiopathic chronic pancreatitis, using control pancreases from organ donors for comparison. TCRbeta sequencing covered a few control pancreases, 7 or 8 hereditary chronic pancreatitis pancreases and roughly 6 idiopathic chronic pancreatitis pancreases. The gDNA-based approach was chosen because it involved minimal in vitro experimental manipulation of pancreas-infiltrating T cells.

V is reduced by 0 bases and J by 3 bases, leaving a spacing of 3 bases between them. From the cysteine up to the phenylalanine, the CDR3 has a length of 13 residues. Left in the record is the CDR3 DNA by itself, 39 bases read in frame from the first base. CDR1 and CDR2 were assigned from the germline V gene (reference sequence) as LGHDT and YNNKEL. Concerning this clone: Its antigen remains undetermined. Base quality data are lacking; no much larger clone is found one base away.

Chronic pancreatitis pancreas tissue came from patients undergoing total pancreatectomy with islet autotransplantation (TPIAT). The chronic pancreatitis patients who were included had no known history of diabetes. For TCRbeta sequencing, genomic DNA was extracted directly from bulk pancreas tissue without sorting T cells. Pancreas tissues were collected consecutively from patients and organ donors at two US centers. General conclusions and limits of the study: Chronic pancreatitis caused by alcohol use was excluded from the study. Differences in Vbeta-Jbeta gene family usage, including TRBV10, TRBV19, TRBV23 and TRBV5, were found between hereditary and idiopathic chronic pancreatitis. Significantly increased TCRbeta repertoire diversity and reduced clonality were observed in both chronic pancreatitis groups relative to controls. Because patient tissue could be obtained only at the time of TPIAT, immune findings may have been influenced by differences in disease duration. Among under 15 chronic pancreatitis patients, a positive correlation was found between numbers of productive TCR rearrangements and disease severity scores.

Preparation of the library involved the immunoSEQ multiplex PCR assay. From pancreatic genomic DNA, the TCRbeta CDR3 region and adjacent sequences were amplified and sequenced. The paper's processing steps were these. Productive clonality and productive rearrangement counts were measured along with repertoire diversity, which was expressed as a mean normalized Shannon-Wiener index. Control and chronic pancreatitis repertoire metrics were compared by means of the nonparametric Mann-Whitney U test. Shared clonotypes were defined as CDR3beta sequences with identical amino acid composition and length across subjects. TCRdb took this table from immuneACCESS and kept in-frame rearrangements with V and J called. Such tables lack part of the clones; where checked against another copy, unresolved V genes explain under half of the gap, and the rest is unexplained. That table gives V, J and clone size, and the DNA gave D and trimming. The sample includes approximately 2,000 clones, with about 80% observed a single time. The top ten clones comprise more than 15% of the sample.

The rearrangement joined TRBV3-1 (or the pseudogene TRBV3-2) to TRBJ1-5, with the D gene not confidently named. The sequenced sample was pancreas tissue with hereditary chronic pancreatitis. This receptor was obtained from a human donor with chronic pancreatitis. The DNA sequence follows: TGTGCCAGCAGCCAAGACCCCAATCAGCCCCAGCATTTT. Its product reads: CASSQDPNQPQHF.